A single TCR beta chain is shown here with its context. The antigen is unknown. This sample was taken from a study of cytomegalovirus exposure and HLA in healthy donors. Overall study results and limits: As a later analysis showed, a missense DCLRE1C variant was linked to trimming of TCR beta V- and J-genes.

Primers included in the PCR were 60 Vbeta and 13 Jbeta primers. TCRdb's table, derived via immunoSEQ multiplex PCR, lists solely in-frame clones and lacks some. This table lists some 30,000 clones. Input material: PBMCs. This receptor was taken from a woman in her 40s in good health and CMV-seropositive.

CDR3 amino acids: CASSPLSPGLSYTF. DNA of the CDR3: TGTGCCAGCAGCCCCCTTTCTCCGGGTTTGAGCTACACCTTC. The chain couples TRBV9 to TRBJ1-2; unclear D gene. Trimming took 4 bases from V and 9 from J, leaving 19 bases between them. Germline assignment: CDR1 SGDLS and CDR2 YYNGEE. The CDR3 consists of 14 residues.